These T cell receptor beta chains were read from a single sample in a study of OX40 agonist ivuxolimab in advanced cancers. The method was immunoSEQ multiplex PCR; TCRdb's version includes in-frame clones alone and lacks a portion of them. This repertoire shows about 82,000 clones, approximately 86% found once; its top ten account for 6% to 8%. Sample: CD4+ or CD8+ T cells sorted from blood, taken in a trial of the OX40 agonist ivuxolimab. These TCRs come from an adult with an advanced solid tumor such as melanoma, head and neck, liver or kidney cancer. Each CDR3 is given with its conserved first and last residue. Each record gives: D gene, clone size, V gene, J gene, CDR3 DNA, CDR3 protein. A D gene is named only where the DNA matches it firmly. Clone size is shown for a subset of rows, as once, few, many or a class of expanded clone.

D gene: NA
clone size: NA
V gene: TRBV7-2
J gene: TRBJ1-2
CDR3 DNA: TGTGCCAGCAGCGCTACAGAGAACTATGGCTACACCTTC
CDR3 protein: CASSATENYGYTF

D gene: NA
clone size: NA
V gene: TRBV19
J gene: TRBJ2-7
CDR3 DNA: TGTGCCAGTAGTAGCCAGAGGGACGGCTCCTACGAGCAGTACTTC
CDR3 protein: CASSSQRDGSYEQYF

D gene: NA
clone size: few
V gene: TRBV6-5
J gene: TRBJ1-5
CDR3 DNA: TGTGCCAGCAGTTCGGTATGGGAAAGCAATCAGCCCCAGCATTTT
CDR3 protein: CASSSVWESNQPQHF

D gene: TRBD2
clone size: NA
V gene: TRBV7-3
J gene: TRBJ2-1
CDR3 DNA: TGTGCCAGCAGCCCCGAGGGGGTAGCGGGAACGGATGAGCAGTTCTTC
CDR3 protein: CASSPEGVAGTDEQFF

D gene: TRBD2
clone size: NA
V gene: TRBV15
J gene: TRBJ2-5
CDR3 DNA: TGTGCCACCAGCAGAGAGGTGGGGAGCGGGGCCGGGGAGACCCAGTACTTC
CDR3 protein: CATSREVGSGAGETQYF

D gene: NA
clone size: few
V gene: TRBV19
J gene: TRBJ1-5
CDR3 DNA: TGTGCCAGTAGTATGGACACGACCTTTTATAGCAATCAGCCCCAGCATTTT
CDR3 protein: CASSMDTTFYSNQPQHF

D gene: NA
clone size: NA
V gene: TRBV13
J gene: TRBJ2-2
CDR3 DNA: TGTGCCAGCAGCTTACACGTCTACCGGGAGCTGTTTTTT
CDR3 protein: CASSLHVYRELFF

D gene: NA
clone size: NA
V gene: TRBV5-6
J gene: TRBJ1-1
CDR3 DNA: TGTGCCAGCAGCTACCGGGCTGAAGCTTTCTTT
CDR3 protein: CASSYRAEAFF

D gene: TRBD2
clone size: once
V gene: TRBV11-3
J gene: TRBJ2-3
CDR3 DNA: TGTGCCAGCTCGGGGGGGAAAACAGATACGCAGTATTTT
CDR3 protein: CASSGGKTDTQYF

D gene: NA
clone size: NA
V gene: TRBV5-6
J gene: TRBJ2-7
CDR3 DNA: TGTGCCAGCAGCTTGTCCACCGGCGAGCAGTACTTC
CDR3 protein: CASSLSTGEQYF

D gene: NA
clone size: NA
V gene: TRBV10-2
J gene: TRBJ1-1
CDR3 DNA: TGCGCCAGCAGTGGGAGGGGGAACACTGAAGCTTTCTTT
CDR3 protein: CASSGRGNTEAFF

D gene: TRBD1
clone size: NA
V gene: TRBV4-2
J gene: TRBJ2-2
CDR3 DNA: TGTGCCAGCAGCCCCGAGGACAGGGGTAGCCTCAACTACGCGAACACCGGGGAGCTGTTTTTT
CDR3 protein: CASSPEDRGSLNYANTGELFF

D gene: NA
clone size: NA
V gene: TRBV18
J gene: TRBJ2-3
CDR3 DNA: TGTGCCAGCTCACCCACTCTAGACTACTTAGCGCAGTATTTT
CDR3 protein: CASSPTLDYLAQYF

D gene: NA
clone size: NA
V gene: TRBV19
J gene: TRBJ2-7
CDR3 DNA: TGTGCCAGTACCGACGGACGGAGTTCCTACGAGCAGTACTTC
CDR3 protein: CASTDGRSSYEQYF

D gene: NA
clone size: NA
V gene: TRBV7-9
J gene: TRBJ2-6
CDR3 DNA: TGTGCCAGCAGCATTGGGTTGAGGCAGGGGAGCTCGGGGGCCAACGTCCTGACTTTC
CDR3 protein: CASSIGLRQGSSGANVLTF

D gene: NA
clone size: once
V gene: TRBV2
J gene: TRBJ2-3
CDR3 DNA: TGTGCCAGCTTTAGGGGGGTGACGGATACGCAGTATTTT
CDR3 protein: CASFRGVTDTQYF

D gene: TRBD1
clone size: NA
V gene: TRBV11-2
J gene: TRBJ1-5
CDR3 DNA: TGTGCCAGCAGCTTAGGGACAGGGATTCAGCCCCAGCATTTT
CDR3 protein: CASSLGTGIQPQHF

D gene: TRBD1
clone size: NA
V gene: TRBV7-8
J gene: TRBJ1-1
CDR3 DNA: TGTGCCAGCAGCTTAGCTGACAGGGGAAGCACTGAAGCTTTCTTT
CDR3 protein: CASSLADRGSTEAFF

D gene: TRBD2
clone size: NA
V gene: TRBV7-9
J gene: TRBJ2-1
CDR3 DNA: TGTGCCAGCAAGCGGGGGGGATTGGATGAGCAGTTCTTC
CDR3 protein: CASKRGGLDEQFF

D gene: NA
clone size: NA
V gene: TRBV18
J gene: TRBJ2-7
CDR3 DNA: TGTGCCAGCTCACCATTAGGCATCTCCTACGAGCAGTACTTC
CDR3 protein: CASSPLGISYEQYF

D gene: NA
clone size: NA
V gene: TRBV7-9
J gene: TRBJ2-7
CDR3 DNA: TGTGCCAGCAGCCCCTTTACTACCTACGAGCAGTACTTC
CDR3 protein: CASSPFTTYEQYF

D gene: TRBD1
clone size: once
V gene: TRBV11-3
J gene: TRBJ2-5
CDR3 DNA: TGTGCCAGCAGCTTAGGGACAGGCGCTTATGAGACCCAGTACTTC
CDR3 protein: CASSLGTGAYETQYF

D gene: NA
clone size: NA
V gene: TRBV11-3
J gene: TRBJ2-7
CDR3 DNA: TGTGCCAGCAGCTTAGGTAGCTACCAGCAGTACTTC
CDR3 protein: CASSLGSYQQYF

D gene: NA
clone size: NA
V gene: TRBV7-2
J gene: TRBJ2-7
CDR3 DNA: TGTGCCAGCAGCTCCCGGACGGAGTCCTACGAGCAGTACTTC
CDR3 protein: CASSSRTESYEQYF

D gene: NA
clone size: NA
V gene: TRBV7-9
J gene: TRBJ1-1
CDR3 DNA: TGTGCCAGCAGCTTTCGACGGACTAGTGAAGCTTTCTTT
CDR3 protein: CASSFRRTSEAFF

D gene: NA
clone size: once
V gene: TRBV7-7
J gene: TRBJ2-1
CDR3 DNA: TGTGCTAGCAGCTTAGCCTCGGTCAGAAGCTCCTACAATGAGCAGTTCTTC
CDR3 protein: CASSLASVRSSYNEQFF

D gene: TRBD1
clone size: once
V gene: TRBV29-1
J gene: TRBJ1-1
CDR3 DNA: TGCAGCGTTTGGACAGGGGGTAACACTGAAGCTTTCTTT
CDR3 protein: CSVWTGGNTEAFF

D gene: NA
clone size: few
V gene: TRBV19
J gene: TRBJ1-1
CDR3 DNA: TGTGCCAGTAGTATGGACAGACGTAACACTGAAGCTTTCTTT
CDR3 protein: CASSMDRRNTEAFF

D gene: NA
clone size: NA
V gene: TRBV7-8
J gene: TRBJ1-5
CDR3 DNA: TGTGCCAGCAGCTTATCAGTGGCAGTTGGGGGTCAGCCCCAGCATTTT
CDR3 protein: CASSLSVAVGGQPQHF

D gene: NA
clone size: NA
V gene: TRBV13
J gene: TRBJ1-3
CDR3 DNA: TGTGCCAGCACCACCCGCCGCAGCGGTGGAAACACCATATATTTT
CDR3 protein: CASTTRRSGGNTIYF

D gene: NA
clone size: NA
V gene: TRBV12-5
J gene: TRBJ1-5
CDR3 DNA: TGTGCTAGTGGTTTGCTCCGAATCGGGGATTATAGCAACCAGCCCCAGCATTTT
CDR3 protein: CASGLLRIGDYSNQPQHF

D gene: NA
clone size: NA
V gene: TRBV6-6
J gene: TRBJ1-5
CDR3 DNA: TGTGCCAGCAGCCCGGCCGCTCAGCCCCAGCATTTT
CDR3 protein: CASSPAAQPQHF

D gene: NA
clone size: NA
V gene: TRBV5-1
J gene: TRBJ2-2
CDR3 DNA: TGCGCCAGCAGGGTTGACGGCCTGGGAGCCGGGGAGCTGTTTTTT
CDR3 protein: CASRVDGLGAGELFF

D gene: NA
clone size: NA
V gene: TRBV7-2
J gene: TRBJ2-7
CDR3 DNA: TGTGCCAGCAGCTTAGTGGGGGGCGCTGGGTACGAGCAGTACTTC
CDR3 protein: CASSLVGGAGYEQYF

D gene: TRBD1
clone size: NA
V gene: TRBV9
J gene: TRBJ2-2
CDR3 DNA: TGTGCCAGCAGTGATCCGGGACAGGGGGGGACCGGGGAGCTGTTTTTT
CDR3 protein: CASSDPGQGGTGELFF

D gene: NA
clone size: NA
V gene: TRBV30
J gene: TRBJ1-1
CDR3 DNA: TGTGCCTGGAGGGGGGCCGAGGGGGGGCAGAACACTGAAGCTTTCTTT
CDR3 protein: CAWRGAEGGQNTEAFF

D gene: NA
clone size: once
V gene: TRBV6-6
J gene: TRBJ1-3
CDR3 DNA: TGTGCCAGCAGCCTTACCACCTCTGGAAACACCATATATTTT
CDR3 protein: CASSLTTSGNTIYF

D gene: NA
clone size: NA
V gene: TRBV5-1
J gene: TRBJ2-3
CDR3 DNA: TGCGCCAGCAGCTTGGCAGCAGATACGCAGTATTTT
CDR3 protein: CASSLAADTQYF

D gene: NA
clone size: NA
V gene: TRBV5-1
J gene: TRBJ2-1
CDR3 DNA: TGCGCCAGCAGCTTGGTGGGATACAATGAGCAGTTCTTC
CDR3 protein: CASSLVGYNEQFF

D gene: NA
clone size: NA
V gene: TRBV6-5
J gene: TRBJ2-6
CDR3 DNA: TGTGCCAGCAGTTTACTTGGCTCTGGGGCCAACGTCCTGACTTTC
CDR3 protein: CASSLLGSGANVLTF

D gene: NA
clone size: NA
V gene: TRBV4-3
J gene: TRBJ1-5
CDR3 DNA: TGCGCCAGCAGCCAAGATCGGAAAGGGACCAGGGGTCAGCCCCAGCATTTT
CDR3 protein: CASSQDRKGTRGQPQHF

D gene: NA
clone size: NA
V gene: TRBV5-1
J gene: TRBJ1-1
CDR3 DNA: TGCGCCAGCAGCTTGTGGGGGAGAACTGAAGCTTTCTTT
CDR3 protein: CASSLWGRTEAFF

D gene: TRBD1
clone size: NA
V gene: TRBV6-6
J gene: TRBJ1-5
CDR3 DNA: TGTGCCAGCAGTACGACAGGGTATCAGCCCCAGCATTTT
CDR3 protein: CASSTTGYQPQHF

D gene: NA
clone size: NA
V gene: TRBV7-6
J gene: TRBJ2-3
CDR3 DNA: TGTGCCAGCAGCTATAGGACAGCACTTGAACTAGAGTTTGATACGCAGTATTTT
CDR3 protein: CASSYRTALELEFDTQYF

D gene: NA
clone size: NA
V gene: TRBV11-3
J gene: TRBJ2-1
CDR3 DNA: TGTGCCAGCAGCCCCCGGGCGGCGCTGGGCTTTTATGAGCAGTTCTTC
CDR3 protein: CASSPRAALGFYEQFF